Given below is one TCR beta chain in context. This sample was taken from a study of cytotoxic CD8 clonotypes in ibrutinib-treated CLL. Study-level information: Recorded responses included approximately 24 partial and 2 complete; following median about 68 months, approximately 14 stayed remitted and around 12 progressed.

The germline V gene has CDR1 SGHTA and CDR2 FQGNSA. The CDR3 consists of 16 residues. With V trimmed by 5 bases and J by 0 bases, 4 bases remained unmatched. Libraries were prepared by immunoSEQ multiplex PCR; TCRdb keeps only in-frame clonotypes and omits some of them. This sample has roughly 200,000 clones, with approximately 68% found just once. The V gene is TRBV7-2, the J gene TRBJ2-6, with 7 positions matching TRBD1. Specimen: PBMCs, collected after 24 months of ibrutinib treatment. This clonotype was sampled from a human donor with chronic lymphocytic leukemia. CDR3: CASSARGFSGANVLTF. The CDR3 DNA follows: TGTGCCAGCAGCGCCAGGGGGTTCTCTGGGGCCAACGTCCTGACTTTC.